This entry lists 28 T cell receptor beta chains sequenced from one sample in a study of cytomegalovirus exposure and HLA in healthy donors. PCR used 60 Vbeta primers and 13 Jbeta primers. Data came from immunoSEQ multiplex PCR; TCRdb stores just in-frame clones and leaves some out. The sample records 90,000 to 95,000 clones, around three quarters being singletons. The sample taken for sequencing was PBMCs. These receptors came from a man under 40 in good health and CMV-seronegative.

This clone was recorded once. CDR3 loop: CASSIKTSGNPAETQYF. The CDR3 DNA sequence: TGTGCCAGTAGTATTAAGACTAGCGGGAACCCAGCCGAGACCCAGTACTTC. The J gene is TRBJ2-5, the V gene TRBV19, with 11 bases identical to TRBD2. The CDR3 length is 17 residues. Germline V gene sequence: CDR1 LNHDA, CDR2 SQIVND (reference sequence). Trimming removed 3 bases from V and 5 bases from J; junction bases left unmatched: 11.

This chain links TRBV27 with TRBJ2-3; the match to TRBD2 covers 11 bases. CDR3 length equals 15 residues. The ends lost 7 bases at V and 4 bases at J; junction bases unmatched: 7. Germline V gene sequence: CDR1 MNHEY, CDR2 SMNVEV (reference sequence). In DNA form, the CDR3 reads TGTGCCAGCACCACTCTAGCGGGAGGAGCAGATACGCAGTATTTT. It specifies CASTTLAGGADTQYF.

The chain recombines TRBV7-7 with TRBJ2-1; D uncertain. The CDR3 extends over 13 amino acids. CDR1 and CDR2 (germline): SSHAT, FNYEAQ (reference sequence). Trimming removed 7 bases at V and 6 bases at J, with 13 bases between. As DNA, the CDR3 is TGTGCCAGCAAAGACATTCGTACCAATGAGCAGTTCTTC. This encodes CASKDIRTNEQFF. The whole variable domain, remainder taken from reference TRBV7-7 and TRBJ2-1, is GAGVSQSPRYKVTKRGQDVTLRCDPISSHATLYWYQQALGQGPEFLTYFNYEAQPDKSGLPSDRFSAERPEGSISTLTIQRTEQRDSAMYRCASKDIRTNEQFFGPGTRLTVL.

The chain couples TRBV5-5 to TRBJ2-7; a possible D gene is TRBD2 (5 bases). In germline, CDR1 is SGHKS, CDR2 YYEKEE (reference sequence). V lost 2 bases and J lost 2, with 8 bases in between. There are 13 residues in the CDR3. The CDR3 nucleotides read TGTGCCAGCAGCTTCGGACTCACCTACGAGCAGTACTTC. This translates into CASSFGLTYEQYF.

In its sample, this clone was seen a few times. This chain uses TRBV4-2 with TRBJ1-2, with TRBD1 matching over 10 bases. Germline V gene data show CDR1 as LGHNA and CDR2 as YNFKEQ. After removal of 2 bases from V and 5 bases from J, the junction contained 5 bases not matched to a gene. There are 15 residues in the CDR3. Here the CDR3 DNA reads TGTGCCAGCAGCCAAAGACAGGGGGCCTCTTATGGCTACACCTTC. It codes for CASSQRQGASYGYTF.

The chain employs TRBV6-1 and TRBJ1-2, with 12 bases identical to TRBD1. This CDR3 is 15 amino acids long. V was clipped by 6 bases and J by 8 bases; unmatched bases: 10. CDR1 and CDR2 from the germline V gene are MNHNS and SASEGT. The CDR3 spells CASREPGQGARGYTF. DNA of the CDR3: TGTGCCAGCAGGGAACCGGGACAGGGGGCGCGGGGCTACACCTTC.

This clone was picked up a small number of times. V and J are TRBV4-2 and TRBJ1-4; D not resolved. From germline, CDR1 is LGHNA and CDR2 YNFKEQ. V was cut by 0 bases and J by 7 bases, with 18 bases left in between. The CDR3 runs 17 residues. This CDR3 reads CASSQEVPKGVGEKLFF. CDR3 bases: TGTGCCAGCAGCCAAGAAGTTCCGAAGGGAGTAGGTGAAAAACTGTTTTTT.

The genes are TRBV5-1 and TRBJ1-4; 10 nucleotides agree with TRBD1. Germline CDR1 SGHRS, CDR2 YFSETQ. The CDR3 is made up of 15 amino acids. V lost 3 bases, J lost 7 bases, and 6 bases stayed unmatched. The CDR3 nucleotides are TGCGCCAGCAGCTGGACAGGGGGGTTTGGTGAAAAACTGTTTTTT. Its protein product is CASSWTGGFGEKLFF.

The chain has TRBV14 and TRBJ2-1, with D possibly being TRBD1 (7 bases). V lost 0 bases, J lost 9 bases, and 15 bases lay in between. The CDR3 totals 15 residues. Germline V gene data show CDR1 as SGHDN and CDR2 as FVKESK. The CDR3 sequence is CASSQEARGAGEQFF. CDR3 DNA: TGTGCCAGCAGCCAAGAGGCCAGGGGGGCGGGTGAGCAGTTCTTC.

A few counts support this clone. CDR3 nucleotide sequence: TGTGCCAGCAGGCTAGCGGAGGTCTCCTACGAGCAGTACTTC. It is translated as CASRLAEVSYEQYF. The chain has TRBV7-8 and TRBJ2-7, with 7 bases lining up with TRBD2. With 6 bases clipped from V and 0 bases from J, the junction kept 5 bases outside the gene matches. CDR1 and CDR2 (germline): SGHVS, FQNEAQ. The CDR3 totals 14 residues.

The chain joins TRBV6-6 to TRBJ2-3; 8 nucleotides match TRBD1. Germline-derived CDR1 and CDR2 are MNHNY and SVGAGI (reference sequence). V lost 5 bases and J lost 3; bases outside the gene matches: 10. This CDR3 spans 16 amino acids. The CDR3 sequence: CASSPRTGKSTDTQYF. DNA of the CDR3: TGTGCCAGCAGTCCAAGGACAGGGAAAAGTACAGATACGCAGTATTTT.

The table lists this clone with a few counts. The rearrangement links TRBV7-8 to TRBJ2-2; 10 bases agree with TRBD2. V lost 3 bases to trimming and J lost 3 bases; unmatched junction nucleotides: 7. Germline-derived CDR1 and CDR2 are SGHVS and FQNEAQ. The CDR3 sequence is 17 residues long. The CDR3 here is CASSFELAGHYTGELFF. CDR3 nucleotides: TGTGCCAGCAGCTTTGAACTAGCGGGGCATTACACCGGGGAGCTGTTTTTT.

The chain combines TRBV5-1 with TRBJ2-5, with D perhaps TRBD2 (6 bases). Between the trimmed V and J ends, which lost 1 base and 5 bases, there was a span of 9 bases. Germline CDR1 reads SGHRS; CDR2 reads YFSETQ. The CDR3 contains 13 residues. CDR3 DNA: TGCGCCAGCAGCTTGACTAGCTTGGAGACCCAGTACTTC. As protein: CASSLTSLETQYF.

CDR3 region: CASSTVLNTEAFF. CDR3 sequence (DNA): TGTGCCAGTAGTACGGTCCTGAACACTGAAGCTTTCTTT. This sequence joins TRBV19 and TRBJ1-1; D not certain. V was cut by 4 bases and J by 0 bases, with 6 bases left in between. Looked up from germline, CDR1 is LNHDA and CDR2 is SQIVND (reference sequence). This CDR3 comprises 13 residues.

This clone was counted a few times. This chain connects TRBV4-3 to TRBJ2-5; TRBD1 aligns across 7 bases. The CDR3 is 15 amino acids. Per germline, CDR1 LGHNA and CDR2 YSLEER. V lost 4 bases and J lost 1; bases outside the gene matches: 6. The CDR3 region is CASSLHRDSQETQYF. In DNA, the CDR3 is TGCGCCAGCAGCCTACACCGGGACAGCCAAGAGACCCAGTACTTC.

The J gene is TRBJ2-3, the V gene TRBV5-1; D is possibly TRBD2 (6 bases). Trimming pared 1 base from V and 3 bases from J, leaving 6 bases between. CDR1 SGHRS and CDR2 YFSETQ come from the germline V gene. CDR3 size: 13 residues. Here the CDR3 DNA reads TGCGCCAGCAGCTTGCGGGAGACAGATACGCAGTATTTT. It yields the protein CASSLRETDTQYF.

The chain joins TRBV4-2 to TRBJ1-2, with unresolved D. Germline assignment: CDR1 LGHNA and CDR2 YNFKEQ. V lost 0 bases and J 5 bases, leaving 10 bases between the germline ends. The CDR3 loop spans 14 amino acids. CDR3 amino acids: CASSQDGSGYGYTF. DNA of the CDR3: TGTGCCAGCAGCCAAGATGGTTCGGGATATGGCTACACCTTC.

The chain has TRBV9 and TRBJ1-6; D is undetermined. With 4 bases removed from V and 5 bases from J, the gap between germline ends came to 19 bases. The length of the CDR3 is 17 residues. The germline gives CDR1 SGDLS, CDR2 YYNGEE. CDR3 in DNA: TGTGCCAGCAGCTCTCACGGCCAGGCGGGAAATAATTCACCCCTCCACTTT. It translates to CASSSHGQAGNNSPLHF. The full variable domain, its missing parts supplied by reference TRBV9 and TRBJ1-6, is DSGVTQTPKHLITATGQRVTLRCSPRSGDLSVYWYQQSLDQGLQFLIQYYNGEERAKGNILERFSAQQFPDLHSELNLSSLELGDSALYFCASSSHGQAGNNSPLHFGNGTRLTVT.

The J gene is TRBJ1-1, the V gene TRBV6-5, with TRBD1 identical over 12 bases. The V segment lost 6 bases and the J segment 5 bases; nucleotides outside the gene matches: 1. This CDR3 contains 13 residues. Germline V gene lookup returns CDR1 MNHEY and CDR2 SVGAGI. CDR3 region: CASRGQGATEAFF. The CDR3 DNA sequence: TGTGCCAGCAGGGGACAGGGGGCTACTGAAGCTTTCTTT.

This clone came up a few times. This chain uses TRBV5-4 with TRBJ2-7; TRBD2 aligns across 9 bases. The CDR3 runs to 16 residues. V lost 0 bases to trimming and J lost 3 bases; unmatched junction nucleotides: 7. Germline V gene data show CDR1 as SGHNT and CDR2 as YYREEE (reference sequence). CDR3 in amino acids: CASSLESSGANYEQYF. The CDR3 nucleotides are TGTGCCAGCAGCTTGGAGTCTAGCGGGGCTAACTACGAGCAGTACTTC.

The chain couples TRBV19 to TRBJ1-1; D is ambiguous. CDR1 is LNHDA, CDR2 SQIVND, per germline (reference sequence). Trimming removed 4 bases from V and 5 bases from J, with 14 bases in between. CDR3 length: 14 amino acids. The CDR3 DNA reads TGTGCCAGTAGTAGCGGGTGGGGAGGAACTGAAGCTTTCTTT. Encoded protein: CASSSGWGGTEAFF. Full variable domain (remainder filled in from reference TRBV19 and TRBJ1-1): DGGITQSPKYLFRKEGQNVTLSCEQNLNHDAMYWYRQDPGQGLRLIYYSQIVNDFQKGDIAEGYSVSREKKESFPLTVTSAQKNPTAFYLCASSSGWGGTEAFFGQGTRLTVV.

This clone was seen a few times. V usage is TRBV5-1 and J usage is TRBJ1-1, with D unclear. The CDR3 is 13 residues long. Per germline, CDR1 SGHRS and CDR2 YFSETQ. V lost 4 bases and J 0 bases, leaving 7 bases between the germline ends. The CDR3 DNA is TGCGCCAGCAGCATCCTTATGAACACTGAAGCTTTCTTT. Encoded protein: CASSILMNTEAFF.

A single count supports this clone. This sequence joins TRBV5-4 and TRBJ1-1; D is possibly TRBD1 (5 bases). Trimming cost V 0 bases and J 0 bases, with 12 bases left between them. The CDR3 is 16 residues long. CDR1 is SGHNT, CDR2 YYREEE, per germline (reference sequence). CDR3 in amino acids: CASSLGEGTMNTEAFF. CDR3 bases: TGTGCCAGCAGCTTGGGGGAGGGGACCATGAACACTGAAGCTTTCTTT.

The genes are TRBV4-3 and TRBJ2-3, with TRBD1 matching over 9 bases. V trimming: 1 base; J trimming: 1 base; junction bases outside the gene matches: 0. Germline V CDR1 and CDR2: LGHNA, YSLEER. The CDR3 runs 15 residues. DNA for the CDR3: TGCGCCAGCAGCCAAGGGACAGGGGGCACAGATACGCAGTATTTT. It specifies CASSQGTGGTDTQYF.

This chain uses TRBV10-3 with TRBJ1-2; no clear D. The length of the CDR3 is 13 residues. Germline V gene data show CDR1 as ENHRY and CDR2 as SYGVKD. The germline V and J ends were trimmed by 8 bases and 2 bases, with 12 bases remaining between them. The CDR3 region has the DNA TGTGCCATCGAACCTAGTCCCAACTATGGCTACACCTTC. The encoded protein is CAIEPSPNYGYTF.

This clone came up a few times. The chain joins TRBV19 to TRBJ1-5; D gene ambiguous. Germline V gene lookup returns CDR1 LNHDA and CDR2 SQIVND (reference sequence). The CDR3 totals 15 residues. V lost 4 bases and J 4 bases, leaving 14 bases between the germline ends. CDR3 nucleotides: TGTGCCAGTAGTAAGCGTCAGATGGAGAATCAGCCCCAGCATTTT. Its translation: CASSKRQMENQPQHF.

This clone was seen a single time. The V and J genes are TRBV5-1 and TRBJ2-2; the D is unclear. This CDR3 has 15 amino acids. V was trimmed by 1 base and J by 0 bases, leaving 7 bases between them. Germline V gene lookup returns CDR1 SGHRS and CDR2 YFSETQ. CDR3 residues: CASSLWAANTGELFF. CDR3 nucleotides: TGCGCCAGCAGCTTGTGGGCAGCGAACACCGGGGAGCTGTTTTTT.

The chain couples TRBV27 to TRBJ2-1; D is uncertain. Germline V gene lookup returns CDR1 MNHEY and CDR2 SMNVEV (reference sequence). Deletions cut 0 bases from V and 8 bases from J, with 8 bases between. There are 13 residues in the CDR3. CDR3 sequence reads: CASSLSLKHEQFF. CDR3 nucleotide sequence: TGTGCCAGCAGTTTATCACTAAAGCATGAGCAGTTCTTC.